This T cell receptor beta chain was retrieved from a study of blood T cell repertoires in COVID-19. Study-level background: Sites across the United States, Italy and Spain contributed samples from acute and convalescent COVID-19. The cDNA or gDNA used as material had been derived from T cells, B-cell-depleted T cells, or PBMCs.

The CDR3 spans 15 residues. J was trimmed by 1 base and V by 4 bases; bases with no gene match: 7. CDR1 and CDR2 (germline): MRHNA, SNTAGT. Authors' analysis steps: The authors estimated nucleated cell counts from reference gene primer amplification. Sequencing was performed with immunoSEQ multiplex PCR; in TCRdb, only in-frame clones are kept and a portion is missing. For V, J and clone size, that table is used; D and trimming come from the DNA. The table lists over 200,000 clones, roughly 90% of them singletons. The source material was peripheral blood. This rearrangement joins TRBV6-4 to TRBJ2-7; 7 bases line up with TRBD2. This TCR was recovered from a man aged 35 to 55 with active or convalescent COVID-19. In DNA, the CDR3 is TGTGCCAGCAGTGTCCAAGCGGGGATATCCTACGAGCAGTACTTC. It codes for CASSVQAGISYEQYF.